This T cell receptor (beta chain) was retrieved from a study of blood T cell repertoires in COVID-19. For the study at large: Donors in the United States, Italy and Spain gave samples during acute or convalescent COVID-19.

Sequencing was performed with immunoSEQ multiplex PCR; in TCRdb, only in-frame clones are kept and a portion is missing. Of 160,000 or so clones listed, roughly 86% are singletons. The specimen sequenced was peripheral blood. The sequence was obtained from an older woman who had recovered from COVID-19.

The CDR3 spells CSVSPTSGVETQYF. CDR3 in DNA: TGCAGCGTGTCCCCTACTAGCGGGGTTGAGACCCAGTACTTC. The chain has TRBV29-1 and TRBJ2-5, with 10 nucleotides matching TRBD2. V gave up 6 bases and J gave up 5 bases; unmatched junction bases: 9. CDR1 is SQVTM, CDR2 ANQGSEA, per germline. The CDR3 has 14 residues.